The clone carrying this TCR beta chain has a single count. The antigen remains unidentified. Here immunoSEQ multiplex PCR was the method, and the copy in TCRdb shows in-frame clones only, minus some. The sample includes roughly 8,300 clones, around 83% of them seen just once. This sample was included in a study of immune evolution from preneoplasia to lung adenocarcinoma. The study's findings and limits: Top clone frequencies peaked in normal lung, apparently declining through invasive adenocarcinoma.

The germline V gene encodes CDR1 SGHNT and CDR2 YYREEE (reference sequence). The CDR3 covers 13 residues. Trimming took 4 bases from V and 11 from J, leaving 19 bases between them. The rearrangement links TRBV5-4 to TRBJ2-7, with D perhaps given as TRBD1 or TRBD2 (5 bases each). Sequences were obtained from FFPE invasive lung adenocarcinoma tissue. The sequence was collected from a person aged 50-75 years with lung adenocarcinoma. In DNA form, the CDR3 reads TGTGCCAGCAGCGTGGCCCCGGGGCGTATGGAGTACTTC. The encoded protein is CASSVAPGRMEYF.